The sequence of this TCR beta chain was determined in a study of shared clonotypes between healthy human individuals. The naive CD8 fraction comprised CD45RO-negative cells positively selected for CCR7 and excluded terminally differentiated effector memory CD45RA+ cells. The trim removed 2 bases at V and 9 bases at J, leaving 6 bases unmatched. Germline-derived CDR1 and CDR2 are GTSNPN and SVGIG (reference sequence). The CDR3 totals 14 residues. Original processing methods: ImmunoSEQ junction-only sequences lacked quality scores, so their filtering differed. Here immunoSEQ multiplex PCR was the method, and the copy in TCRdb shows in-frame clones only, minus some. The V and J calls and the clone size are those of that table, but D and trimming were determined from the DNA. The sample shows some 2,000,000 clones, just under 95% of them seen only once.

The sequencing sample was made of naive CD8+ T cells sorted from blood. V usage is TRBV30 and J usage is TRBJ2-1; TRBD2 matches at 11 bases. This sequence originates from a young man in good health. DNA of the CDR3: TGTGCCTGGAGTAATAGCGGGGGGGCCGGTGAGCAGTTCTTC. Translated: CAWSNSGGAGEQFF.